This T cell receptor beta chain was recorded in a study of blood T cell repertoires in COVID-19. About the study: Italy, Spain and the United States were the sources of the convalescent and acute COVID-19 samples. T cells, B-cell-depleted T cells, or PBMCs provided the cDNA or gDNA that served as material.

Trimming removed 2 bases at V and 4 bases at J, with 9 bases between. This CDR3 has 14 amino acids. In germline, CDR1 is MNHEY, CDR2 SMNVEV (reference sequence). Per the authors' pipeline: For nucleated cells, counts were estimated from reference gene primer amplification. Measured with immunoSEQ multiplex PCR; TCRdb has only the in-frame clones, and not every one. The V and J calls and clone size were taken over from that table, and D and trimming were inferred from the DNA. This sample has about 170,000 clones, with 84% found just once. This chain uses TRBV27 with TRBJ1-3, with no clear D. This receptor was obtained from a man between 40 and 49 years old who had recovered from COVID-19. The sequenced sample was peripheral blood. CDR3 protein: CASSLTRSGNTIYF. The CDR3 DNA sequence: TGTGCCAGCAGTTTAACCAGGTCAGGAAACACCATATATTTT.